The following is a TCR beta chain sequence with its context. CDR1 and CDR2 (germline): SGDLS, YYNGEE. Trimming at V came to 4 bases and at J to 1 base, leaving 8 bases not matched to a gene. CDR3 size: 16 residues. The source of the sample is a study of T cell changes during pregnancy in multiple sclerosis. TCRdb's copy holds only in-frame clones and misses some; the assay was immunoSEQ multiplex PCR. The profile shows tens of thousands of clones, around 93% of them singletons. V gene TRBV9 combines with J gene TRBJ2-3; the match to TRBD2 covers 8 bases. This receptor was taken from a female donor in good health, enrolled as a control in a pregnancy study. The sample consisted of peripheral blood, taken in the second trimester of pregnancy. CDR3 amino acids: CASSLRPRGGTDTQYF. The CDR3 region has the DNA TGTGCCAGCAGCTTACGACCGCGGGGGGGCACAGATACGCAGTATTTT.